These 30 T cell receptor beta chains came from one sample sequenced in a study of STAT3 mutations in large granular lymphocyte leukemia. The study's findings and limits: Every T-cell large granular lymphocyte leukemia patient had at least one immunodominant TCR beta clonotype.

No antigen is known for these receptors. The repertoire was sequenced with immunoSEQ multiplex PCR; TCRdb's copy has only in-frame clones and lacks some. This sample has 35,000 to 40,000 clones, with around nine tenths found just once. Sample: PBMCs. The receptor source for this set is a human donor with T large granular lymphocyte leukemia. Some clones in this sample may be carry-over from other donors' samples.

The CDR3 nucleotides are TGCGCCAGCAGCCCTGGGGTTGGACGGCAGGACACTGAAGCTTTCTTT. This encodes CASSPGVGRQDTEAFF. The V and J genes are TRBV5-1 and TRBJ1-1; D remains unclear. Between the trimmed V and J ends, which lost 4 bases and 3 bases, there was a span of 19 bases. Germline loops: CDR1 SGHRS, CDR2 YFSETQ. There are 16 residues in the CDR3. Drawing the rest from reference TRBV5-1 and TRBJ1-1, the complete variable domain is KAGVTQTPRYLIKTRGQQVTLSCSPISGHRSVSWYQQTPGQGLQFLFEYFSETQRNKGNFPGRFSGRQFSNSRSEMNVSTLELGDSALYLCASSPGVGRQDTEAFFGQGTRLTVV.

This chain joins TRBV9 and TRBJ1-6, with TRBD1 identical over 9 bases. The CDR3 sequence is 16 residues long. Germline trimming cut 2 bases from V and 7 bases from J; bases unmatched to any gene: 7. Germline assignment: CDR1 SGDLS and CDR2 YYNGEE. The CDR3 protein is CASSVGTGLLNSPLHF. In DNA, the CDR3 is TGTGCCAGCAGCGTGGGGACAGGGTTGTTAAATTCACCCCTCCACTTT.

V and J are TRBV6-5 and TRBJ2-1; 7 nucleotides agree with TRBD2. Per germline, CDR1 MNHEY and CDR2 SVGAGI. The CDR3 length is 15 residues. V lost 0 bases and J lost 9; bases outside the gene matches: 8. The CDR3 bases are TGTGCCAGCAGTTACTCCCGAGGGAGCGGGGCTGAGCAGTTCTTC. This encodes CASSYSRGSGAEQFF.

The V gene is TRBV14, the J gene TRBJ2-7; D is uncertain. Trimming removed 5 bases at V and 1 base at J, with 3 bases between. The CDR3 length is 11 residues. Per germline, CDR1 SGHDN and CDR2 FVKESK. As DNA, the CDR3 is TGTGCCAGCAGCTATTCCTACGAGCAGTACTTC. This sequence encodes CASSYSYEQYF.

J is TRBJ2-3 and V is TRBV5-1; 7 nucleotides match TRBD1. The CDR3 contains 16 residues. Germline CDR1 and CDR2: SGHRS and YFSETQ. The V segment lost 0 bases and the J segment 0 bases; nucleotides outside the gene matches: 4. The CDR3, as DNA: TGCGCCAGCAGCTTGGGACAGGGCACTAGCACAGATACGCAGTATTTT. It codes for CASSLGQGTSTDTQYF.

The CDR3 spells CASSPPANYGYTF. CDR3 DNA: TGTGCCAGCAGCCCCCCCGCTAACTATGGCTACACCTTC. V gene TRBV5-4 combines with J gene TRBJ1-2; D remains unclear. Germline-derived CDR1 and CDR2 are SGHNT and YYREEE (reference sequence). V was trimmed by 4 bases and J by 0 bases, leaving 7 bases between them. This CDR3 is built from 13 residues.

J is TRBJ2-2 and V is TRBV10-2; TRBD1 matches at 7 bases. Trimming took 3 bases from V and 1 from J; bases not matched to a gene: 5. The CDR3 runs to 16 residues. Germline V lookup: CDR1 WSHSY, CDR2 SAAADI. For the CDR3, the DNA is TGCGCCAGCAGTGACTCCGGGACAGTGAACACCGGGGAGCTGTTTTTT. Translated: CASSDSGTVNTGELFF.

This clone was seen a handful of times. The V call is TRBV4-3, the J call TRBJ1-6, with D uncertain. V was pared by 6 bases and J by 7 bases, with 10 bases between. The germline V gene encodes CDR1 LGHNA and CDR2 YSLEER. This CDR3 is built from 13 residues. The CDR3 DNA sequence: TGCGCCAGCAGTCCATCGCGGAATTCACCCCTCCACTTT. Its protein product is CASSPSRNSPLHF.

The rearrangement links TRBV13 to TRBJ2-5, with D possibly being TRBD1 (6 bases). The ends were cut back, 5 bases at V and 3 bases at J, with 10 bases in the middle. CDR1 and CDR2 from the germline V gene are PRHDT and FYEKMQ (reference sequence). The CDR3 sequence is 13 residues long. The CDR3 sequence is CASSPRQEETQYF. For the CDR3, the DNA is TGTGCCAGCAGCCCCAGACAGGAAGAGACCCAGTACTTC.

The chain couples TRBV10-3 to TRBJ2-3, with TRBD2 identical over 8 bases. The CDR3 spans 12 residues. Germline V gene sequence: CDR1 ENHRY, CDR2 SYGVKD. J gave up 11 bases and V 6 bases, and 7 bases lay outside the gene matches. Here the CDR3 reads CAISQLAGRQYF. The CDR3 DNA is TGTGCCATCAGCCAATTAGCGGGGAGGCAGTATTTT.

The V gene is TRBV5-8, the J gene TRBJ1-1; 9 bases agree with TRBD1. The CDR3 is 16 residues long. Per germline, CDR1 SGHTS and CDR2 YDEGEE. V was clipped by 5 bases and J by 1 base; unmatched bases: 9. The CDR3 DNA follows: TGTGCCAGCAGAACATTCGCGGACAGGGGGAACACTGAAGCTTTCTTT. Translating it yields CASRTFADRGNTEAFF.

The chain recombines TRBV19 with TRBJ1-2; D ambiguous. The CDR3 runs 12 residues. The ends were cut back, 1 base at V and 8 bases at J, with 8 bases in the middle. Germline CDR1 LNHDA, CDR2 SQIVND (reference sequence). CDR3 sequence (DNA): TGTGCCAGTAGTATAGGACCCGGCGGCTACACCTTC. As protein: CASSIGPGGYTF.

The J gene is TRBJ1-1, the V gene TRBV4-2, with 9 bases matching TRBD1. The CDR3 runs to 17 residues. Looked up from germline, CDR1 is LGHNA and CDR2 is YNFKEQ. V lost 0 bases to trimming and J lost 6 bases; unmatched junction nucleotides: 11. CDR3 loop: CASSQEVQGAQVAEAFF. The CDR3 nucleotides are TGTGCCAGCAGCCAAGAGGTACAGGGGGCGCAGGTAGCTGAAGCTTTCTTT.

The chain is built from TRBV28 and TRBJ2-7; D ambiguous. From germline, CDR1 is MDHEN and CDR2 SYDVKM. V shed 7 bases and J shed 0 bases, with 7 bases lying between them. This CDR3 contains 12 residues. The CDR3 is CASTTSSYEQYF. For the CDR3, the DNA is TGTGCCAGCACAACCAGCTCCTACGAGCAGTACTTC.

The rearrangement uses TRBV5-4 and TRBJ2-3, with 9 nucleotides matching TRBD2. The CDR3 loop spans 16 amino acids. The germline V gene encodes CDR1 SGHNT and CDR2 YYREEE (reference sequence). With 1 base clipped from V and 4 bases from J, the junction kept 7 bases outside the gene matches. The CDR3 sequence is CASSLYEAGGADTQYF. The CDR3 DNA reads as TGTGCCAGCAGCTTGTATGAAGCGGGGGGAGCAGATACGCAGTATTTT.

The J gene is TRBJ2-5, the V gene TRBV11-2, with 8 bases that match TRBD1. V lost 3 bases and J lost 4; bases outside the gene matches: 1. Germline V gene data show CDR1 as SGHAT and CDR2 as FQNNGV. The CDR3 consists of 13 residues. The CDR3 reads CASSFGQGETQYF. The CDR3, as DNA: TGTGCCAGCAGCTTTGGACAGGGAGAGACCCAGTACTTC. Filled out from reference TRBV11-2 and TRBJ2-5, the complete variable domain reads EAGVAQSPRYKIIEKRQSVAFWCNPISGHATLYWYQQILGQGPKLLIQFQNNGVVDDSQLPKDRFSAERLKGVDSTLKIQPAKLEDSAVYLCASSFGQGETQYFGPGTRLLVL.

The V gene is TRBV30, the J gene TRBJ1-5, with D uncertain. Germline V lookup: CDR1 GTSNPN, CDR2 SVGIG (reference sequence). V shed 1 base and J shed 0 bases, with 4 bases lying between them. This CDR3 region has 13 residues. The CDR3 DNA follows: TGTGCCTGGAGTGATAATAGCAATCAGCCCCAGCATTTT. Its protein is CAWSDNSNQPQHF.

This clone turned up a few times. V is TRBV5-8 and J is TRBJ1-6; possibly TRBD1 for D (6 bases). The CDR3 extends over 14 amino acids. Germline V lookup: CDR1 SGHTS, CDR2 YDEGEE. Trimming took off 4 bases at V and 7 bases at J, with 12 bases between the two ends. This CDR3 reads CASSLGRGNSPLHF. CDR3 coding DNA: TGTGCCAGCAGCCTCGGAAGGGGGAATTCACCCCTCCACTTT.

J is TRBJ2-7 and V is TRBV13; D may be TRBD1 or TRBD2 (6 bases each). The length of the CDR3 is 14 residues. With 2 bases removed from V and 4 bases from J, the gap between germline ends came to 12 bases. Germline loops: CDR1 PRHDT, CDR2 FYEKMQ (reference sequence). CDR3 protein: CASSLRGAVYEQYF. CDR3 DNA: TGTGCCAGCAGCTTAAGGGGGGCTGTGTACGAGCAGTACTTC.

The V call is TRBV18, the J call TRBJ2-7; D gene unclear. CDR3 length equals 13 residues. Germline V gene lookup returns CDR1 KGHSH and CDR2 LQKENI. V was cut by 2 bases and J by 7 bases, with 12 bases left in between. The CDR3 nucleotides read TGTGCCAGCTCACCAACTCAAGAGTCAGAGCAGTACTTC. This gives the protein CASSPTQESEQYF.

The chain employs TRBV20-1 and TRBJ2-3; no clear D. This CDR3 is built from 11 residues. V was trimmed by 3 bases and J by 6 bases, leaving 7 bases between them. The germline V gene has CDR1 DFQATT and CDR2 SNEGSKA (reference sequence). CDR3 region: CSARQADTQYF. The CDR3 DNA is TGCAGTGCTAGGCAGGCGGATACGCAGTATTTT.

The V call is TRBV13, the J call TRBJ2-1, with D possibly matching TRBD1 (5 bases). The CDR3 has 15 amino acids. Germline V gene sequence: CDR1 PRHDT, CDR2 FYEKMQ (reference sequence). V gave up 0 bases and J gave up 1 base, with 7 bases separating them. DNA for the CDR3: TGTGCCAGCAGCTTAGGACACAGGTCCTACAATGAGCAGTTCTTC. This codes for CASSLGHRSYNEQFF.

V usage is TRBV19 and J usage is TRBJ1-2; TRBD1 aligns across 8 bases. The CDR3 consists of 13 residues. CDR1 is LNHDA and CDR2 is SQIVND in the germline V gene (reference sequence). V was pared by 7 bases and J by 2 bases, with 3 bases of the junction left unmatched. CDR3 sequence: CASKGQVNYGYTF. CDR3 sequence (DNA): TGTGCCAGTAAGGGACAGGTCAACTATGGCTACACCTTC.

Here the CDR3 reads CSVPSLGTQYF. CDR3 DNA sequence: TGCAGCGTTCCCTCGCTTGGTACGCAGTATTTT. The chain employs TRBV29-1 and TRBJ2-3; D gene unclear. Trimming removed 5 bases from V and 8 bases from J, with 11 bases in between. Per the germline V gene, CDR1 is SQVTM and CDR2 is ANQGSEA. The CDR3 extends over 11 amino acids.

CDR3 nucleotides: TGCGCCAGCAGCCAATTGGGGGACTATGGCTACACCTTC. Protein: CASSQLGDYGYTF. The chain uses TRBV4-3 and TRBJ1-2; possible D gene TRBD1, 5 bases. V gave up 2 bases and J gave up 3 bases, with 7 bases separating them. The germline V gene has CDR1 LGHNA and CDR2 YSLEER. CDR3 length: 13 residues.

The V call is TRBV5-1, the J call TRBJ2-7; D is uncertain. V was shortened by 3 bases and J by 1 base, with 11 bases between the two germline ends. The CDR3 has 14 amino acids. CDR1 and CDR2 from the germline V gene are SGHRS and YFSETQ. The CDR3 sequence: CASSSRLNSYEQYF. CDR3 DNA sequence: TGCGCCAGCAGCTCCCGGCTGAATTCCTACGAGCAGTACTTC.

The CDR3 loop reads CASSHIFELTYEQYV. The CDR3 DNA reads TGCGCCAGCAGCCATATCTTTGAGTTGACCTACGAGCAGTACGTC. The J gene is TRBJ2-7, the V gene TRBV5-1; no clear D. Germline assignment: CDR1 SGHRS and CDR2 YFSETQ. The germline V and J ends were trimmed by 4 bases and 2 bases, with 16 bases remaining between them. The CDR3 covers 15 residues.

The CDR3 is CASSLSAGELFF. The CDR3, as DNA: TGTGCCAGCAGTTTAAGCGCCGGGGAGCTGTTTTTT. The chain is built from TRBV27 and TRBJ2-2; D is ambiguous. Per germline, CDR1 MNHEY and CDR2 SMNVEV (reference sequence). The CDR3 runs 12 residues. Trimming took 2 bases from V and 6 from J, leaving 4 bases between them.

V gene TRBV19 combines with J gene TRBJ2-1; TRBD1 aligns across 10 bases. This CDR3 is built from 15 residues. The ends lost 6 bases at V and 9 bases at J; junction bases unmatched: 11. Germline V gives CDR1 LNHDA, CDR2 SQIVND (reference sequence). The CDR3 bases are TGTGCCAGTAGCCAGGGGGACAGGGGAATGACTGAGCAGTTCTTC. Encoded protein: CASSQGDRGMTEQFF.

As to this clone: The germline gene is not matched at one end of the junction; a read error may be the cause. The chain couples TRBV7-9 to TRBJ1-2; D uncertain. CDR1 is SEHNR and CDR2 is FQNEAQ in the germline V gene (reference sequence). The CDR3 extends over 12 amino acids. In nucleotides, the CDR3 is TGTGCCAGCAGCTTTGTCGGGGTATCGAAAGGATTC. Protein product: CASSFVGVSKGF.